This T cell receptor (beta chain) was obtained from a study of T cells and Merkel cell carcinoma outcomes. General study results and limits: Repertoire plus T-cell density reportedly predicted Merkel cell carcinoma outcomes.

Comment on this clone: The antigen is unknown.

Measured with immunoSEQ multiplex PCR; TCRdb has only the in-frame clones, and not every one. The sample consists of roughly 1,500 clones, roughly 88% of them appearing once. This CDR3 spans 11 amino acids. Per germline, CDR1 DFQATT and CDR2 SNEGSKA (reference sequence). Trimming cost V 3 bases and J 9 bases, with 11 bases left between them. This rearrangement joins TRBV20-1 to TRBJ1-2; D unresolved. Material: tumor tissue from Merkel cell carcinoma. This sequence originates from a human donor with Merkel cell carcinoma. CDR3 residues: CSASVSTRYTF. The CDR3 coding sequence is TGCAGTGCTAGCGTGTCCACCCGCTACACCTTC.